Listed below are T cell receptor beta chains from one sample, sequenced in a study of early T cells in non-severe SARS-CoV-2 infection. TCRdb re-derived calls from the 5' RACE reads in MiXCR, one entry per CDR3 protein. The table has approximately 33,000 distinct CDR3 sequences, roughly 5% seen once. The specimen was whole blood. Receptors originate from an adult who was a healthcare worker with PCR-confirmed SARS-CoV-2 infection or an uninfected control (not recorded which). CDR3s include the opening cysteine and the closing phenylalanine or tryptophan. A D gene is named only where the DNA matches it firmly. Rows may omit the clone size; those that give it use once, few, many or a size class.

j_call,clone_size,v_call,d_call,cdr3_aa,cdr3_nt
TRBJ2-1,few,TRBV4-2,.,CASSQDGQISSYNEQFF,TGTGCCAGCAGCCAAGATGGACAGATTAGCTCCTACAATGAGCAGTTCTTC
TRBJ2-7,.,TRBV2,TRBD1,CASSPGGSKSYEQYF,TGTGCCAGCAGCCCAGGGGGCTCGAAGTCCTACGAGCAGTACTTC
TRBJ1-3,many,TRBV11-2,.,CASSLMWDIGNTIYF,TGTGCCAGCAGCTTAATGTGGGACATCGGAAACACCATATATTTT
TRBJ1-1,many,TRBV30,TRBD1,CAWRDRGQRRNTEAFF,TGTGCCTGGAGGGACAGGGGGCAGAGGCGGAACACTGAAGCTTTCTTT
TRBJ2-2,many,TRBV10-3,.,CAIGTSGAGGELFF,TGTGCCATCGGGACCTCGGGGGCTGGCGGGGAGCTGTTTTTT
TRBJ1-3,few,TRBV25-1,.,CASSELTGTGNTIYF,TGTGCCAGCAGTGAACTTACAGGGACCGGAAACACCATATATTTT
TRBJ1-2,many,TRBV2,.,CASSDLLDIGRGYTF,TGTGCCAGCAGTGATCTCCTCGACATAGGGCGAGGCTACACCTTC
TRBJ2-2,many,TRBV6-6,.,CASSSTGTNTGELFF,TGTGCCAGCAGTTCCACCGGGACTAACACCGGGGAGCTGTTTTTT
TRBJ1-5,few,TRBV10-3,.,CAISEGGAQPQHF,TGTGCCATCAGTGAGGGGGGGGCTCAGCCCCAGCATTTT
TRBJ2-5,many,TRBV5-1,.,CASRTTDGSHTQETQYF,TGCGCCAGCAGAACCACGGACGGCTCACACACTCAAGAGACCCAGTACTTC
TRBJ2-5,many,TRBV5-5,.,CASSFGRGSLRETQYF,TGTGCCAGCAGCTTCGGCAGGGGCAGTTTAAGGGAGACCCAGTACTTC
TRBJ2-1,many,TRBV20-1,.,CSARDRTGAGNEQFF,TGCAGTGCTAGAGATCGAACGGGGGCGGGGAATGAGCAGTTCTTC
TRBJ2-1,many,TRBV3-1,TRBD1,CASSRGGQGVFEQFF,TGTGCCAGCAGCCGCGGCGGGCAGGGGGTCTTTGAGCAGTTCTTC